This record covers a single T cell receptor beta chain. As yet, its antigen is unknown. This entry is derived from a study of cytomegalovirus exposure and HLA in healthy donors. Across the study: Earlier work reported some 110 million unique TCR beta sequences from 150 million to 200 million T cells. Study-wide findings and caveats: Exclusion as indistinguishable affected some V segments, including TRBV6-2 and TRBV6-3. Among TCR beta chains, those listed as cytomegalovirus-associated numbered 164. Specificity for CMV antigens was confirmed in vitro for a few of the CMV-associated chains.

This PCR relied on a set of 60 Vbeta primers and 13 Jbeta primers. The data were produced by immunoSEQ multiplex PCR, yet TCRdb's version contains in-frame clones alone and is incomplete. Among about 52,000 clones listed, around 50% were seen once. V lost 0 bases to trimming and J lost 4 bases; unmatched junction nucleotides: 9. The CDR3 is 17 amino acids. From germline, CDR1 is SGHRS and CDR2 YFSETQ. The sequence came from a human donor in good health. The chain combines TRBV5-1 with TRBJ2-3, with TRBD2 identical over 9 bases. Sequencing was performed on PBMCs. The CDR3 region is CASSLDGGGAGADTQYF. The CDR3 DNA reads as TGCGCCAGCAGCTTGGATGGCGGGGGGGCCGGGGCAGATACGCAGTATTTT.